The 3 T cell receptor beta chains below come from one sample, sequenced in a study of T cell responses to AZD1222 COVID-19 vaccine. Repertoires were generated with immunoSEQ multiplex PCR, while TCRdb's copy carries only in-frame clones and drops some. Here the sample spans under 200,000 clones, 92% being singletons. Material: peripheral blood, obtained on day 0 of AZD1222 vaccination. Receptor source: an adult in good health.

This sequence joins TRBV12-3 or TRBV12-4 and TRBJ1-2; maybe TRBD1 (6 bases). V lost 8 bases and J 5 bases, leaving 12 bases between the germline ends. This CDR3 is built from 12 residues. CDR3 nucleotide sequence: TGTGCCAGCGGTGAGGGGGGGTATGGCTACACCTTC. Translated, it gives CASGEGGYGYTF.

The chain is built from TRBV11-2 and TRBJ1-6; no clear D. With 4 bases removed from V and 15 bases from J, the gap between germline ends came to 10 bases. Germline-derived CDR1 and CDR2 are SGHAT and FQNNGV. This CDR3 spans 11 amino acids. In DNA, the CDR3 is TGTGCCAGCAGCTCAGGAGGGCTCCTCCACTTT. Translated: CASSSGGLLHF.

CDR3 sequence (DNA): TGTGCCAGCACCTCATCGCAGGAGCTCAATCAGCCCCAGCATTTT. Protein: CASTSSQELNQPQHF. The rearrangement joins TRBV7-9 to TRBJ1-5; D unclear. Germline V gene lookup returns CDR1 SEHNR and CDR2 FQNEAQ (reference sequence). The CDR3 is 15 residues long. Between the trimmed V and J ends, which lost 7 bases and 3 bases, there was a span of 16 bases. The whole variable domain, filled in from reference TRBV7-9 and TRBJ1-5, reads DTGVSQNPRHKITKRGQNVTFRCDPISEHNRLYWYRQTLGQGPEFLTYFQNEAQLEKSRLLSDRFSAERPKGSFSTLEIQRTEQGDSAMYLCASTSSQELNQPQHFGDGTRLSIL.